Listed here is a single TCR beta chain. The antigen remains unidentified. The CDR3 consists of 15 residues. The V end was cut by 3 bases, the J end by 0 bases, with 13 bases between. Per germline, CDR1 SGHNT and CDR2 YYREEE (reference sequence). In nominal health when sampled, donors likely had unrecorded immune exposures nonetheless. These data are taken from a study of cytomegalovirus exposure and HLA in healthy donors. Overall study findings and caveats: Follow-up analysis later connected one missense variant in DCLRE1C with trimming of TCR beta V- and J-genes. Across donors, most TCRs were seen rarely, yet some public ones were widespread.

The PCR made use of 60 Vbeta and 13 Jbeta primers. Libraries were prepared by immunoSEQ multiplex PCR; TCRdb keeps only in-frame clonotypes and omits some of them. The sample includes 150,000 to 200,000 clones, 76% of them seen just once. The source is a man in his late teens or twenties in good health and CMV-seronegative. Sequencing was done on a sample of PBMCs. V and J are TRBV5-4 and TRBJ2-7; perhaps TRBD1 as D (5 bases). CDR3 sequence reads: CASSSGAGNSYEQYF. Written as DNA, the CDR3 is TGTGCCAGCAGCTCTGGGGCAGGGAACTCCTACGAGCAGTACTTC.